The sequence of this TCR beta chain was determined in a study of cytomegalovirus exposure and HLA in healthy donors (dated by TCRdb to 2017 to 2019). About the investigation overall: According to a later analysis, the 100 to 150 validation repertoires were produced on the same platform as the 666 repertoires of the first cohort. The aim of the study was to test whether cataloging public T cell receptors could identify signatures of past pathogen exposure. Besides the first cohort of roughly 700 subjects, a separate validation cohort made up of roughly 120 different subjects was used. To predict cytomegalovirus infection status, the study brought together high-throughput TCR immunosequencing, statistical association of individual TCRs with disease status, and machine learning.

The donors were included in the validation cohort of 120 subjects, a group kept apart from the approximately 650-subject first cohort. Libraries were built with the immunoSEQ multiplex PCR assay. Concerning the study's data processing: To diagnose cytomegalovirus status from the catalog of TCR beta chain sequences, a statistical classification framework was built. In its TCRdb copy, this immuneACCESS table keeps in-frame sequences only and misses some clones. Where compared with another copy, unresolved V genes explain less than half of these, and the others have no known cause. Clone size and the V and J calls come from that table; the DNA yielded D and trimming. The sample yields some 140,000 clones; 85% to 90% were counted once. The top ten clonotypes cover roughly 2.1% of the sample. Concerning this clone itself: This clone's antigen is unknown. Base qualities are missing; no much larger clone stands one base away.

The study at large found these results: The validation cohort had no HLA typing available for a later analysis, so co-occurrence within that cohort was assessed over all 120 or so repertoires. In vitro tests confirmed that three of the cytomegalovirus-associated TCR beta chains recognize cytomegalovirus antigens. Cytomegalovirus status was reported to be diagnosed by the classifier with high specificity and sensitivity in both the original and validation cohorts. The authors suggested that the approach could potentially be generalized to other disease states and immunological phenotypes. A later analysis found that TCRs clustered in the first cohort also tended to co-occur in the 100 to 150 validation repertoires, with just under 95% of cluster scores above 0. Most TCR sequences were seen in very few donors, while some public TCRs were found in many individuals. The study gave a list of 150 to 200 TCR beta chains associated with cytomegalovirus.

The germline V gene yields SGHTA for CDR1 and FQGNSA for CDR2. The V end loses 5 bases and the J end loses 4 bases, and a stretch of 11 bases separates them. The CDR3, from cysteine to phenylalanine, totals 13 residues. Left in the record is the CDR3 DNA by itself, 39 bases read in frame from the first base. This sequence originates from a human donor in good health. The sequence is built from TRBV7-2 and TRBJ1-2, with an unclear D gene assignment. The specimen sequenced was PBMCs. The DNA sequence is TGTGCCAGCAGCCCTGGGAGGGCCTATGGCTACACCTTC. It translates to CASSPGRAYGYTF.